This TCR beta chain appears in the sequencing data of a study of cytomegalovirus exposure and HLA in healthy donors. Study-level findings and limits: In vitro checks showed that a few CMV-associated chains really do target CMV antigens. Within the approximately 120 validation repertoires, first-cohort TCR clusters tended to co-occur, according to a later analysis.

The assay was immunoSEQ multiplex PCR, and TCRdb's table has in-frame clones only and misses some. The table has about 130,000 clones, approximately 82% seen once; the top ten hold 30%. Trimming removed 6 bases from V and 6 bases from J; junction bases left unmatched: 6. Germline V lookup: CDR1 SQVTM, CDR2 ANQGSEA. The CDR3 has 12 amino acids. A word on this clone: Its antigen is not identified.

The source material was PBMCs. The clonotype was recovered from a man aged 30-40 years in good health and CMV-seropositive. V usage is TRBV29-1 and J usage is TRBJ1-2; 8 bases agree with TRBD1. The CDR3 sequence is CSVEAGGHGYTF. The CDR3 DNA reads TGCAGCGTCGAGGCAGGGGGCCATGGCTACACCTTC.